This paragraph reports one T cell receptor beta chain. The antigen is undetermined. These data are taken from a study of shared clonotypes between healthy human individuals. The study's findings and limits: It was the non-shared clonotypes that had lower generation probabilities than clonotypes shared by all four donors. Sequencing depth was predicted to influence how clonotypes are shared among donors.

Original analysis: ImmunoSEQ only sent back junction sequences with no quality scores, so filtering was done differently. The data were produced by immunoSEQ multiplex PCR, yet TCRdb's version contains in-frame clones alone and is incomplete. V, J and clone size are those of that table, while D and trimming were read from the DNA. The table records around 990,000 clones, roughly 80% of them present only once. In the CD4+ fraction, cells were divided into CD45RA+ naive and CD45RA-negative memory subsets. The sequencing sample was made of memory CD4+ T cells from PBMCs. Regarding subset: CD45RA-negative fraction. This receptor was identified in a man aged 18 to 29 in good health. Some clones in this sample may be carry-over from other donors' samples.

The CDR3 is CASSVDRTSETQYF. The CDR3 region has the DNA TGTGCCAGCAGTGTGGACCGCACAAGTGAGACCCAGTACTTC. This rearrangement joins TRBV2 to TRBJ2-5, with D uncertain. V lost 4 bases to trimming and J lost 5 bases, with 14 bases between them. This CDR3 spans 14 amino acids. Germline CDR1 and CDR2: SNHLY and FYNNEI.